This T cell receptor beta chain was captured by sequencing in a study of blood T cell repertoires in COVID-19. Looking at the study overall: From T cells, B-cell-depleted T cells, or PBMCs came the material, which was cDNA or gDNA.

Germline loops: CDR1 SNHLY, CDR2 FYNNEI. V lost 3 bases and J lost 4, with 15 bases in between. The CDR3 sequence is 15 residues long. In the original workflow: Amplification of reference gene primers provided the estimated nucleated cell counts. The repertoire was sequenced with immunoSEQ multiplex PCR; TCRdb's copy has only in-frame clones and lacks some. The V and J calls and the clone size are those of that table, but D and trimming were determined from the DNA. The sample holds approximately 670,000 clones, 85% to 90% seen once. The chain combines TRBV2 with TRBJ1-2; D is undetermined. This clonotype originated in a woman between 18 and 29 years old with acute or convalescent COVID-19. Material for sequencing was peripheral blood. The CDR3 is CASSDNNPGAYGYTF. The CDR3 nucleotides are TGTGCCAGCAGTGATAACAACCCTGGTGCCTATGGCTACACCTTC.